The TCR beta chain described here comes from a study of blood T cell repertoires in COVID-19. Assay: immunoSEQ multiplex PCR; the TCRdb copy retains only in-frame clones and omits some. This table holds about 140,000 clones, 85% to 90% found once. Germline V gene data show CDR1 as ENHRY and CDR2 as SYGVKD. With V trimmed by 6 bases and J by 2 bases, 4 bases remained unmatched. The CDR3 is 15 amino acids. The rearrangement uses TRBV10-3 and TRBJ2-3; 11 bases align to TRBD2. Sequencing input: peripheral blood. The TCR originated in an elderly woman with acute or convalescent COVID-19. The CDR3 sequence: CAIRPSGGLTDTQYF. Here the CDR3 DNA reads TGTGCCATCAGACCTAGCGGGGGGCTCACAGATACGCAGTATTTT.